The 12 T cell receptor beta chains below come from one sample, sequenced in a study of T cells after yellow fever vaccination. TCRdb called the 5' RACE reads again in MiXCR, with one record for every CDR3 protein. The sample lists 200,000 to 250,000 distinct CDR3 sequences, less than 8.5% occurring once. The specimen comprised CD4+ T cells sorted from PBMCs, sampled 15 days after the yellow fever booster vaccination. Source of these receptors: a man aged 30-40 years who received the YFV17D yellow fever vaccine.

The chain joins TRBV4-2 to TRBJ2-5, with a tentative D call TRBD1 (6 bases). The CDR3 spans 14 residues. V was cut by 0 bases and J by 4 bases, with 9 bases left in between. The germline gives CDR1 LGHNA, CDR2 YNFKEQ. CDR3 DNA sequence: TGTGCCAGCAGCCAAGATCGACAGGCAGAGACCCAGTACTTC. The encoded protein is CASSQDRQAETQYF.

The sample holds a few counts of this clonotype. V usage is TRBV12-3 or TRBV12-4 and J usage is TRBJ1-1; the D is unclear. V lost 3 bases and J lost 1, with 6 bases in between. CDR3 length: 13 amino acids. CDR3 DNA sequence: TGTGCCAGCAGTTTGCACACGAACACTGAAGCTTTCTTT. Its translation: CASSLHTNTEAFF.

This clonotype was observed at least ten times. The chain links TRBV7-9 to TRBJ1-3; the D is unclear. The germline V gene encodes CDR1 SEHNR and CDR2 FQNEAQ (reference sequence). There are 17 residues in the CDR3. The V end lost 1 base, the J end lost 0 bases, and 13 bases lay between the germline ends. CDR3 loop: CASSLGQSPSSGNTIYF. The DNA of the CDR3 is TGTGCCAGCAGCTTAGGTCAGTCCCCCAGCTCTGGAAACACCATATATTTT.

This clonotype has a handful of counts. The rearrangement links TRBV2 to TRBJ2-1; 7 bases agree with TRBD2. The germline V gene encodes CDR1 SNHLY and CDR2 FYNNEI. The CDR3 is 13 amino acids. Trimming at V came to 7 bases and at J to 4 bases, leaving 4 bases not matched to a gene. CDR3 sequence reads: CASTLAEYNEQFF. The DNA of the CDR3 is TGTGCCAGCACCCTAGCGGAGTACAATGAGCAGTTCTTC.

CDR3 coding DNA: TGTGCCATCAGTCTCACAGGGGACGCTGAAGCTTTCTTT. Translating it yields CAISLTGDAEAFF. This chain uses TRBV10-3 with TRBJ1-1, with TRBD1 matching over 7 bases. This CDR3 is 13 amino acids long. Germline V gives CDR1 ENHRY, CDR2 SYGVKD. Germline trimming cut 5 bases from V and 6 bases from J; bases unmatched to any gene: 6.

The V gene is TRBV12-3 or TRBV12-4, the J gene TRBJ2-3, with a possible D match to TRBD2 (5 bases). This CDR3 contains 12 residues. Trimming left V 6 bases short and J 1 base short, with 5 bases between. As DNA, the CDR3 is TGTGCCAGCAGGAGGGGCACAGATACGCAGTATTTT. Translation gives CASRRGTDTQYF.

This clonotype has a count of ten or more. J is TRBJ1-6 and V is TRBV11-2; no clear D. The CDR3 length is 12 residues. CDR1 and CDR2 (germline): SGHAT, FQNNGV. V was cut by 3 bases and J by 7 bases, with 4 bases left in between. The CDR3 bases are TGTGCCAGCAGCTTTCTGAATTCACCCCTCCACTTT. Its protein product is CASSFLNSPLHF.

This clonotype was seen many times. The rearrangement links TRBV4-2 to TRBJ1-1; D ambiguous. The CDR3 loop spans 15 amino acids. Germline values: CDR1 LGHNA, CDR2 YNFKEQ. Trimming removed 0 bases at V and 1 base at J, with 9 bases between. In DNA, the CDR3 is TGTGCCAGCAGCCAAGATCCTGCGACGAACACTGAAGCTTTCTTT. Protein: CASSQDPATNTEAFF.

The chain links TRBV5-1 to TRBJ2-1; a possible D gene is TRBD1 (5 bases). Germline V CDR1 and CDR2: SGHRS, YFSETQ. The CDR3 runs to 13 residues. V was trimmed by 5 bases and J by 8 bases, leaving 14 bases between them. This CDR3 is CASRGARNYEQFF. The CDR3 bases are TGCGCCAGCAGAGGGGCTAGAAATTATGAGCAGTTCTTC.

This clonotype has ten or more counts. This chain uses TRBV3-1 with TRBJ2-1; 9 positions match TRBD2. This CDR3 is 16 amino acids long. Germline V lookup: CDR1 LGHDT, CDR2 YNNKEL (reference sequence). With V trimmed by 0 bases and J by 4 bases, 4 bases remained unmatched. For the CDR3, the DNA is TGTGCCAGCAGCCAAGAACGCCTAGCGGGGTACAATGAGCAGTTCTTC. Its translation is CASSQERLAGYNEQFF.

The V and J genes are TRBV4-3 and TRBJ2-7; 8 nucleotides line up with TRBD2. The CDR3 consists of 19 residues. Per the germline V gene, CDR1 is LGHNA and CDR2 is YSLEER. Trimming took 0 bases from V and 1 from J; bases not matched to a gene: 14. The CDR3 protein is CASSQDERKRELESYEQYF. CDR3 in DNA: TGCGCCAGCAGCCAAGACGAGAGAAAGCGGGAGTTGGAATCCTACGAGCAGTACTTC.

This clonotype was observed a handful of times. This rearrangement joins TRBV18 to TRBJ2-7; D not certain. The germline V gene has CDR1 KGHSH and CDR2 LQKENI. The CDR3 is 13 residues long. Trimming stripped 4 bases from V and 7 bases from J, with 14 bases between. This chain's CDR3 is CASSLQFLGEQYF. DNA for the CDR3: TGTGCCAGCTCACTACAGTTCCTGGGAGAGCAGTACTTC.